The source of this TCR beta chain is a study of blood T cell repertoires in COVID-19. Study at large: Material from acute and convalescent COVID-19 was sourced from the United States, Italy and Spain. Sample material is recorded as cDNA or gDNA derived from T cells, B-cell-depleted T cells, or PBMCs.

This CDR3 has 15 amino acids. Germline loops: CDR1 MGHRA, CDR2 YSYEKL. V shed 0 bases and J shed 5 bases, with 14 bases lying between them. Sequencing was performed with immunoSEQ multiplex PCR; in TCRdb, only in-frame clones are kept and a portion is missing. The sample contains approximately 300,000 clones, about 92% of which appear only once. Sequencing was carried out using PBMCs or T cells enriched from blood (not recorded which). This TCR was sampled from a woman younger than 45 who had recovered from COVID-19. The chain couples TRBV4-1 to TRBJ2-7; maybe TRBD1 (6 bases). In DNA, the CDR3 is TGCGCCAGCAGCCAAGATCCCAGGGGCGTACACGAGCAGTACTTC. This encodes CASSQDPRGVHEQYF.